Below, 6 T cell receptor beta chains from the same sample are listed, as sequenced in a study of blood T cells in healthy people across ages. Combining a sample-barcoded 5' primer with a J-beta primer mix, a second PCR ran for about 6 to 11 cycles. TCRdb fed the 5' RACE reads into MiXCR, producing one record per CDR3 protein. The sample lists around 820,000 distinct CDR3 sequences, 20% to 25% seen once, with approximately 4% in the top ten. This sample was shared with a second study, whose subject was T cells of mothers and their children.

Sequencing was done on a sample of blood. The receptors here all came from a boy younger than 18 in good health.

A few counts support this clonotype. The CDR3 loop is CSARVLAAYEQFF. The CDR3 coding sequence is TGCAGTGCTAGAGTTCTAGCGGCGTATGAGCAGTTCTTC. This chain links TRBV20-1 with TRBJ2-1; 7 nucleotides align to TRBD2. Losses at the gene ends were 1 base for V and 8 bases for J; bases not matched to a gene: 5. The germline V gene has CDR1 DFQATT and CDR2 SNEGSKA (reference sequence). This CDR3 contains 13 residues.

This clonotype was observed a handful of times. The chain joins TRBV29-1 to TRBJ2-3; D uncertain. There are 12 residues in the CDR3. The V gene's germline CDR1 is SQVTM and CDR2 ANQGSEA. Trimming pared 5 bases from V and 2 bases from J, leaving 8 bases between. The CDR3 region is CSVLGDTDTQYF. CDR3 sequence (DNA): TGCAGCGTTCTTGGCGACACAGATACGCAGTATTTT.

This clonotype was seen only once. V gene TRBV20-1 combines with J gene TRBJ2-1, with unresolved D. In germline, CDR1 is DFQATT, CDR2 SNEGSKA (reference sequence). Trimming cost V 0 bases and J 0 bases, with 12 bases left between them. This CDR3 comprises 16 residues. CDR3: CSARDTAPSSYNEQFF. CDR3 sequence (DNA): TGCAGTGCTAGAGATACGGCGCCTAGCTCCTACAATGAGCAGTTCTTC.

This clonotype appeared a few times. CDR3 sequence (DNA): TGTGCCAGCAGTTTTGTCGGGGCATATGGCTACACCTTC. Protein product: CASSFVGAYGYTF. V is TRBV28 and J is TRBJ1-2; TRBD1 is a possible D gene (5 bases). The CDR3 is 13 amino acids. CDR1 is MDHEN and CDR2 is SYDVKM in the germline V gene. V was clipped by 3 bases and J by 5 bases, with 10 bases between them.

This clonotype occurred a few times. The genes are TRBV20-1 and TRBJ1-2; D is unclear. Between the trimmed V and J ends, which lost 6 bases and 8 bases, there was a span of 31 bases. Germline V gene data show CDR1 as DFQATT and CDR2 as SNEGSKA (reference sequence). This CDR3 is built from 17 residues. The CDR3 protein is CSALDVSGVYGSGGYTF. The CDR3 DNA follows: TGCAGTGCCCTTGACGTCTCGGGAGTTTATGGGTCGGGAGGCTACACCTTC.

The rearrangement uses TRBV27 and TRBJ1-2; D gene unclear. Germline V gives CDR1 MNHEY, CDR2 SMNVEV (reference sequence). V lost 6 bases to trimming and J lost 7 bases, with 15 bases between them. The CDR3 sequence is 13 residues long. Here the CDR3 reads CASSRTGFIGYTF. CDR3 nucleotide sequence: TGTGCCAGCAGCCGGACGGGTTTTATTGGCTACACCTTC.